The source of this T cell receptor (beta chain) is a study of shared clonotypes between healthy human individuals. Whole-study findings and limits: Shared clonotypes across all four donors exceeded non-shared ones in generation probability.

CDR1 LNHDA and CDR2 SQIVND come from the germline V gene (reference sequence). The CDR3 contains 14 residues. V trimming: 10 bases; J trimming: 7 bases; junction bases outside the gene matches: 12. As to this clone: Its antigen is as yet unknown.

The protocol was immunoSEQ multiplex PCR, while the TCRdb copy is restricted to in-frame clones and leaves out a portion. The data contain 2 million to 2.5 million clones, 85% to 95% of them singletons. This sequence joins TRBV19 and TRBJ2-2, with 7 nucleotides matching TRBD2. Sequenced input: naive CD4+ T cells from PBMCs. Subset indicated: CD45RA+ positively selected. The receptor was derived from a man aged 18-30 years in good health. Some clones in this sample may be carry-over from other donors' samples. CDR3 sequence: CATQRPGGVGELFF. The CDR3 DNA follows: TGTGCCACCCAGCGCCCGGGAGGAGTCGGGGAGCTGTTTTTT.